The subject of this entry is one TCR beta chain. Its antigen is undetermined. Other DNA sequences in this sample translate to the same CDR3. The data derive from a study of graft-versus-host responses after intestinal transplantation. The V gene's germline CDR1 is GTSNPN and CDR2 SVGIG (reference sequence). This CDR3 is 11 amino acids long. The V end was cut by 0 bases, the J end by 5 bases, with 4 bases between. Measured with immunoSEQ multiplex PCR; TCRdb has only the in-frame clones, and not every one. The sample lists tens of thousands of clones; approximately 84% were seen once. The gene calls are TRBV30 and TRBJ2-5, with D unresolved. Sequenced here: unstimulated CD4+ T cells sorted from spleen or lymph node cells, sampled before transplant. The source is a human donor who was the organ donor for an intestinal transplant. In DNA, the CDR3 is TGTGCCTGGAGTGTCGGGGAGACCCAGTACTTC. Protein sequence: CAWSVGETQYF. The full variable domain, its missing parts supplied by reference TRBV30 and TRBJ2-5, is SQTIHQWPATLVQPVGSPLSLECTVEGTSNPNLYWYRQAAGRGLQLLFYSVGIGQISSEVPQNLSASRPQDRQFILSSKKLLLSDSGFYLCAWSVGETQYFGPGTRLLVL.